These 32 T cell receptor beta chains were sequenced from one sample in a study of prognosis after radiotherapy for stage I lung cancer. Template was genomic DNA; TCR beta CDR3 amplified in two multiplex PCR rounds. Specific primers for each TRBV and TRBJ gene were what first-round PCR used. In TCRdb, the multiplex PCR reads were re-called with MiXCR into one record per CDR3 protein. The sample holds fewer than 40,000 distinct CDR3 sequences, about 31% seen once. Here the sequenced sample was PBMCs, taken before or after stereotactic body radiation therapy (not recorded which). The receptors derive from a donor at least 50 years old with non-small cell lung cancer.

The table lists this clonotype with many counts. The chain uses TRBV4-2 and TRBJ2-7; 11 positions match TRBD2. The germline gives CDR1 LGHNA, CDR2 YNFKEQ. The CDR3 runs 18 residues. The trim removed 1 base at V and 0 bases at J, leaving 8 bases unmatched. The CDR3 region is CASSQGPIAGGTSYEQYF. CDR3 nucleotides: TGTGCCAGCAGCCAAGGACCCATAGCGGGGGGGACCTCCTACGAGCAGTACTTC.

This clonotype has at least ten counts. The chain recombines TRBV3-1 with TRBJ2-7; D gene unclear. The germline V and J ends were trimmed by 5 bases and 4 bases, with 9 bases remaining between them. CDR1 and CDR2 (germline): LGHDT, YNNKEL (reference sequence). The CDR3 consists of 12 residues. In DNA form, the CDR3 reads TGTGCCAGCAGCTACTCAATTTACGAGCAGTACTTC. Its protein is CASSYSIYEQYF.

The sample holds many counts of this clonotype. The V call is TRBV10-3, the J call TRBJ1-5, with TRBD1 as a possible D gene (6 bases). Germline-derived CDR1 and CDR2 are ENHRY and SYGVKD. V was clipped by 11 bases and J by 0 bases, with 14 bases between them. The CDR3 contains 14 residues. Here the CDR3 reads CASAGTNSNQPQHF. The CDR3, as DNA: TGTGCCTCCGCCGGGACAAATAGCAATCAGCCCCAGCATTTT.

This clonotype occurred many times. The chain couples TRBV4-2 to TRBJ1-5, with D tentatively TRBD1 (6 bases). The V end was cut by 0 bases, the J end by 5 bases, with 11 bases between. CDR1 and CDR2 (germline): LGHNA, YNFKEQ. The length of the CDR3 is 15 residues. DNA for the CDR3: TGTGCCAGCAGCCAAGACAGGGGCGGAGATCAGCCCCAGCATTTT. It yields the protein CASSQDRGGDQPQHF.

This clonotype has ten or more counts. The chain recombines TRBV7-2 with TRBJ1-1; weak D call: TRBD1 (6 bases). From germline, CDR1 is SGHTA and CDR2 FQGNSA. This CDR3 is 14 amino acids long. The ends were cut back, 11 bases at V and 1 base at J, with 17 bases in the middle. The CDR3 reads CALRRGAQNTEAFF. CDR3 nucleotides: TGTGCCCTTCGGCGGGGGGCTCAGAACACTGAAGCTTTCTTT.

This clonotype was seen ten or more times. Sequence at one end of the junction differs from germline and may be a read error. The genes are TRBV7-7 and TRBJ1-5; 9 bases line up with TRBD1. Germline V gives CDR1 SSHAT, CDR2 FNYEAQ (reference sequence). The CDR3 is 14 residues long. This CDR3 reads CASSLGQGNQPQHF. CDR3 nucleotides: TGTGCTAGCAGCTTAGGACAGGGGAATCAGCCCCAGCATTTT.

V and J are TRBV6-2 or TRBV6-3 and TRBJ2-2, with 7 bases that match TRBD1. The germline CDR1 and CDR2 sequences are MNHEY and SVGEGT. The length of the CDR3 is 15 residues. V shed 6 bases, J shed 1 base, and the junction held 5 bases outside the gene matches. The DNA of the CDR3 is TGTGCCAGCAGCTCTGGACAGGAGAACACCGGGGAGCTGTTTTTT. Its protein product is CASSSGQENTGELFF.

With respect to this clonotype: This likely came from a read error, as a far larger clone is one base away. The chain employs TRBV6-4 and TRBJ1-1, with D uncertain. The germline CDR1 and CDR2 sequences are MRHNA and SNTAGT. The CDR3 length is 12 residues. Between the trimmed V and J ends, which lost 5 bases and 3 bases, there was a span of 7 bases. The CDR3 nucleotides are TGTGCCAGCAGTTACACCTACACTGAAGCTTTCTTT. Translating gives CASSYTYTEAFF.

V is TRBV19 and J is TRBJ1-1, with D perhaps TRBD1 (6 bases). CDR1 LNHDA and CDR2 SQIVND come from the germline V gene (reference sequence). The CDR3 spans 14 residues. Between the trimmed V and J ends, which lost 5 bases and 4 bases, there was a span of 14 bases. The CDR3 coding sequence is TGTGCCAGTAGTTCTTCAGGGGTCATCACTGAAGCTTTCTTT. The encoded protein is CASSSSGVITEAFF. Full variable domain (remainder filled in from reference TRBV19 and TRBJ1-1): DGGITQSPKYLFRKEGQNVTLSCEQNLNHDAMYWYRQDPGQGLRLIYYSQIVNDFQKGDIAEGYSVSREKKESFPLTVTSAQKNPTAFYLCASSSSGVITEAFFGQGTRLTVV.

The CDR3 sequence: CAWSGDYGETQYF. The CDR3 DNA reads as TGTGCCTGGAGTGGAGACTACGGAGAGACCCAGTACTTC. This chain links TRBV30 with TRBJ2-5; D possibly corresponds to TRBD2 (5 bases). With 1 base removed from V and 4 bases from J, the gap between germline ends came to 10 bases. CDR3 length: 13 residues. From germline, CDR1 is GTSNPN and CDR2 SVGIG (reference sequence).

In the case of this clonotype: It is likely a read error: a sequence one base away is far more abundant. The rearrangement joins TRBV6-4 to TRBJ1-6, with 7 nucleotides matching TRBD1. Germline V gene data show CDR1 as MRHNA and CDR2 as SNTAGT. The length of the CDR3 is 15 residues. Unmatched junction bases numbered 7, after V lost 5 bases and J lost 6 bases. The CDR3 loop is CASSRLQGSNSPLHF. Here the CDR3 DNA reads TGTGCCAGCAGTCGCCTACAGGGGTCTAATTCACCCCTCCACTTT.

This clonotype was observed at least ten times. The V call is TRBV4-1, the J call TRBJ2-1, with D tentatively TRBD1 (5 bases). CDR1 is MGHRA and CDR2 is YSYEKL in the germline V gene. V lost 1 base to trimming and J lost 5 bases, with 9 bases between them. The CDR3 sequence is 14 residues long. Written as DNA, the CDR3 is TGCGCCAGCAGCCAAGGTTCAGGGAACAATGAGCAGTTCTTC. Amino acids: CASSQGSGNNEQFF.

This clonotype was detected many times. In nucleotides, the CDR3 is TGTGCCAGCAGGACAGTCACGGTGGGCACAGATACGCAGTATTTT. Protein sequence: CASRTVTVGTDTQYF. V is TRBV6-1 and J is TRBJ2-3; perhaps TRBD1 as D (5 bases). CDR1 and CDR2 from the germline V gene are MNHNS and SASEGT. The CDR3 spans 15 residues. V lost 6 bases and J lost 1, with 14 bases in between.

Of note for this clonotype: A far larger clone is only one base removed, so a read error is likely. This chain links TRBV6-5 with TRBJ1-1; D might be TRBD1 (6 bases). Germline assignment: CDR1 MNHEY and CDR2 SVGAGI. This CDR3 comprises 16 residues. The CDR3, as DNA: TGTGCCAGCAGTTACCCCATACAGGGCTGGAACACTGGAGCTTTCTTT. Translated, it gives CASSYPIQGWNTGAFF.

A remark on this clonotype: A clone one base away is much larger, so this may be a read error. V is TRBV5-6 and J is TRBJ2-5; D is unresolved. Germline values: CDR1 SGHDT, CDR2 YYEEEE. Trimming took off 0 bases at V and 5 bases at J, with 14 bases between the two ends. The CDR3 sequence is 15 residues long. CDR3 amino acids: CASSLVQVARETQYF. The DNA of the CDR3 is TGTGCCAGCAGCTTGGTGCAGGTGGCGAGGGAGACCCAGTACTTC.

This sequence joins TRBV5-1 and TRBJ2-5; D is perhaps TRBD1 or TRBD2 (5 bases each). Trimming took off 1 base at V and 5 bases at J, with 18 bases between the two ends. Per the germline V gene, CDR1 is SGHRS and CDR2 is YFSETQ. The CDR3 is 16 residues long. The CDR3 region is CASSLNVWGTCETQYF. DNA of the CDR3: TGCGCCAGCAGCTTGAACGTTTGGGGGACCTGCGAGACCCAGTACTTC.

This clonotype was observed at least ten times. V usage is TRBV9 and J usage is TRBJ2-7; 8 positions match TRBD1. The germline V gene has CDR1 SGDLS and CDR2 YYNGEE. V lost 0 bases, J lost 3 bases, and 5 bases stayed unmatched. The CDR3 loop spans 15 amino acids. CDR3 nucleotide sequence: TGTGCCAGCAGCGTAGGGGTGACAGGGGTCTACGAGCAGTACTTC. Its translation: CASSVGVTGVYEQYF.

This clonotype was seen ten or more times. The genes are TRBV30 and TRBJ2-1; D uncertain. In germline, CDR1 is GTSNPN, CDR2 SVGIG (reference sequence). Trimming cost V 2 bases and J 7 bases, with 15 bases left between them. The CDR3 length is 14 residues. CDR3 protein: CAWSYSVSKNEQFF. CDR3 coding DNA: TGTGCCTGGAGTTATTCAGTTAGTAAAAATGAGCAGTTCTTC.

There are many counts of this clonotype. The rearrangement uses TRBV3-1 and TRBJ1-5; D is perhaps TRBD1 (5 bases). In germline, CDR1 is LGHDT, CDR2 YNNKEL (reference sequence). The CDR3 is made up of 13 amino acids. Between the trimmed V and J ends, which lost 5 bases and 4 bases, there was a span of 9 bases. CDR3 in DNA: TGTGCCAGCAGCAGACAGATTAATCAGCCCCAGCATTTT. Protein sequence: CASSRQINQPQHF. The whole variable domain, remainder taken from reference TRBV3-1 and TRBJ1-5, is DTAVSQTPKYLVTQMGNDKSIKCEQNLGHDTMYWYKQDSKKFLKIMFSYNNKELIINETVPNRFSPKSPDKAHLNLHINSLELGDSAVYFCASSRQINQPQHFGDGTRLSIL.

This clonotype was counted ten times or more. This chain uses TRBV20-1 with TRBJ1-2; a weak D match, TRBD1 (5 bases). In germline, CDR1 is DFQATT, CDR2 SNEGSKA (reference sequence). The V end was cut by 3 bases, the J end by 6 bases, with 17 bases between. This CDR3 comprises 14 residues. As DNA, the CDR3 is TGCAGTGCTAGGGAGGGTGCAGGGAATCATGGCTACACCTTC. Translation: CSAREGAGNHGYTF.

At least ten counts were recorded for this clonotype. The rearrangement joins TRBV20-1 to TRBJ1-4; TRBD1 agrees at 7 bases. The CDR3 consists of 16 residues. CDR1 is DFQATT and CDR2 is SNEGSKA in the germline V gene (reference sequence). The V and J ends lost 2 bases and 8 bases, in that order; junction bases with no gene match: 14. The CDR3 DNA sequence: TGCAGTGCTAGACGTCACACAGGGGTTGCAAGGGAAAAACTGTTTTTT. Encoded protein: CSARRHTGVAREKLFF.

This clonotype was seen many times. The chain couples TRBV28 to TRBJ1-5, with TRBD1 matching 7 bases. V shed 2 bases, J shed 5 bases, and the junction held 6 bases outside the gene matches. Germline CDR1 reads MDHEN; CDR2 reads SYDVKM. The CDR3 consists of 15 residues. The CDR3 loop reads CASSLPQGGYQPQHF. The CDR3 DNA reads as TGTGCCAGCAGTTTACCTCAGGGGGGGTATCAGCCCCAGCATTTT.

This clonotype was counted many times. The V and J genes are TRBV20-1 and TRBJ2-7; a weak D match, TRBD2 (6 bases). This CDR3 has 14 residues. CDR1 and CDR2 (germline): DFQATT, SNEGSKA (reference sequence). Trimming pared 3 bases from V and 1 base from J, leaving 13 bases between. The CDR3 loop reads CSARGRQGSYEQYF. DNA for the CDR3: TGCAGTGCTAGGGGGAGGCAGGGATCCTACGAGCAGTACTTC.

Ten or more counts support this clonotype. CDR3 coding DNA: TGTGCCAGCAGTTCGTCGACAGGCACAGATACGCAGTATTTT. This sequence encodes CASSSSTGTDTQYF. The chain uses TRBV12-3 or TRBV12-4 and TRBJ2-3, with D possibly being TRBD1 (5 bases). CDR3 length: 14 amino acids. With 4 bases removed from V and 1 base from J, the gap between germline ends came to 9 bases.

This clonotype was detected ten times or more. The chain combines TRBV5-1 with TRBJ1-1; TRBD1 is a possible D gene (5 bases). The V gene's germline CDR1 is SGHRS and CDR2 YFSETQ. V dropped 5 bases and J dropped 2 bases, with 16 bases sitting between them. The CDR3 length is 15 residues. Here the CDR3 reads CASRSDGQPNTEAFF. In DNA form, the CDR3 reads TGCGCCAGCAGATCAGACGGACAACCAAACACTGAAGCTTTCTTT.

Concerning this clonotype: A much larger clone sits a single nucleotide away, making a read error possible. This chain uses TRBV6-2 or TRBV6-3 with TRBJ2-4; D possibly uses TRBD1 or TRBD2 (5 bases each). This CDR3 has 12 residues. Germline V gene lookup returns CDR1 MNHEY and CDR2 SVGEGT. Trimming cost V 7 bases and J 5 bases, with 9 bases left between them. The CDR3 nucleotides are TGTGCCAGCATGGGGACGGAAAACATTCAGTACTTC. This translates into CASMGTENIQYF.

This clonotype was found many times. V and J are TRBV3-1 and TRBJ2-1, with 16 bases identical to TRBD2. There are 16 residues in the CDR3. V lost 4 bases to trimming and J lost 8 bases; unmatched junction nucleotides: 5. The germline V gene has CDR1 LGHDT and CDR2 YNNKEL (reference sequence). CDR3 sequence: CASSPGTSGGVHEQFF. The DNA for the CDR3 is TGTGCCAGCAGCCCGGGGACTAGCGGGGGGGTCCATGAGCAGTTCTTC.

This clonotype turned up a few times. The J gene is TRBJ1-2, the V gene TRBV4-2; tentative D call: TRBD1 (5 bases). The CDR3 totals 15 residues. Trimming took off 4 bases at V and 5 bases at J, with 17 bases between the two ends. Germline assignment: CDR1 LGHNA and CDR2 YNFKEQ. This chain's CDR3 is CASSPNVRGEYGYTF. DNA for the CDR3: TGTGCCAGCAGCCCGAACGTCCGGGGGGAATATGGCTACACCTTC.

With respect to this clonotype: A far larger clone is off by one base, so a read error is likely. J is TRBJ2-3 and V is TRBV14; TRBD2 matches 9 bases. The CDR3 length is 14 residues. Trimming cost V 6 bases and J 6 bases; bases outside gene matches: 7. Germline V gene data show CDR1 as SGHDN and CDR2 as FVKESK. The CDR3 bases are TGTGCCAGCAGTACCGGGACTAGCTCCGATACGCAGTATTTT. Protein: CASSTGTSSDTQYF.

This clonotype was counted at least ten times. The chain joins TRBV12-3 or TRBV12-4 to TRBJ2-5; weak D call: TRBD1 (5 bases). V shed 5 bases and J shed 4 bases, with 8 bases lying between them. The CDR3 runs to 12 residues. In DNA form, the CDR3 reads TGTGCCAGCAGTCCAGGGTTAGAGACCCAGTACTTC. Protein sequence: CASSPGLETQYF.

As for this clonotype: A read error is the likely source, as a far larger clone sits one nucleotide away. The chain combines TRBV6-4 with TRBJ2-7, with D perhaps matching TRBD1 (5 bases). This CDR3 is 15 amino acids long. The germline CDR1 and CDR2 sequences are MRHNA and SNTAGT. Trimming shortened V by 8 bases and J by 8 bases, and 25 bases separated the two germline ends. CDR3 sequence reads: CASVQIGAGVGQQYF. The DNA for the CDR3 is TGTGCCAGCGTACAAATAGGGGCCGGAGTTGGGCAGCAGTACTTC.

The rearrangement joins TRBV2 to TRBJ1-4, with a tentative D call TRBD1 (5 bases). V lost 4 bases to trimming and J lost 4 bases, with 13 bases between them. The CDR3 runs to 15 residues. Germline assignment: CDR1 SNHLY and CDR2 FYNNEI. In DNA, the CDR3 is TGTGCCAGCAGTGCTAACAGGAACCTTAATGAAAAACTGTTTTTT. Protein: CASSANRNLNEKLFF.